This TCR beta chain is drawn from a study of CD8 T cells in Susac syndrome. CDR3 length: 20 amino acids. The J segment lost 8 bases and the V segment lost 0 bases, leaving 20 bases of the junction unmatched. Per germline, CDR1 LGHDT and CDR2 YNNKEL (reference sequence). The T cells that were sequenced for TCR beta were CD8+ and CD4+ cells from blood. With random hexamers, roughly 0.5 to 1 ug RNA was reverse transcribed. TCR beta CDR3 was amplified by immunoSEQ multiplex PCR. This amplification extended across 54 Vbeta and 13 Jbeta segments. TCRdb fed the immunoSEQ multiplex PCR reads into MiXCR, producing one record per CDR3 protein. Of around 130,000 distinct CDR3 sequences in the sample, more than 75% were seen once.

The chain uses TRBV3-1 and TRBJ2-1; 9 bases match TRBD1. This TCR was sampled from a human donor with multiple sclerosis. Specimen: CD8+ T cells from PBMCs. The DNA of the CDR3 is TGTGCCAGCAGCCAAGATTTGGGACCCTTCAGACCGGGACAGGGCGATGAGCAGTTCTTC. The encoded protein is CASSQDLGPFRPGQGDEQFF.